One TCR beta chain is described in this entry. What antigen it recognizes has not been identified. Base qualities are missing; no much larger clone stands one base away. The roughly 38 donors, aged about 6 to 95 years, were systemically healthy Caucasian individuals from Russia. Each donor gave 8 to 10 milliliters of peripheral blood, collected into EDTA-treated Vacutainer tubes. PBMCs were isolated by Ficoll-Paque density-gradient centrifugation, with at least 6.5 million obtained per sample. Total RNA, at least 5 micrograms per sample, was extracted from PBMCs with Trizol reagent. Naive CD45RAhigh/CD27high T cell percentages were measured by flow cytometry on a PBMC aliquot from every donor. This sample is part of a study of blood T cells in healthy people across ages (dated by TCRdb to the mid-2010s). Study-wide context: In model experiments, template switching captured about one uniquely barcoded TCR beta cDNA molecule for every two T cells. Using deep sequencing normalized with unique cDNA molecular identifiers, the study measured how TCR beta repertoire diversity changes with age. The donors were divided into four age groups: young (average around 16 years), middle-aged (roughly 40), aged (about 60) and long-lived (about 84). To avoid experimental bias, donors of different ages were distributed randomly across sequencing lanes. Using the same blood draw, the study looked at two additional independent replicas of 1 million unique cDNA reads for two donors, one aged 18 to 29 and the other aged 80 or older. The study at large found these results: Total diversity estimates from one million sequenced T cells were considered lower bounds and underestimates. As age increased, observed TCR beta diversity per million T cells dropped in a roughly linear way, and a significant reduction was already evident by age around 41. Observed TCR beta diversity correlated strongly with the percentage of naive T cells measured by flow cytometry. Compared with the aged group, more naive CD4+ T cells, fewer expanded clones and increased TCR diversity were shown by the long-lived group, suggesting age selection. Because profiling used bulk unsorted PBMCs, naive and antigen-experienced compartments could not be compared conclusively. Donor CMV infection status was unknown, potentially confounding age-related changes in expanded clonotypes.

V is cut back by 6 bases and J by 5 bases, with 7 bases in the junction unmatched. There are 14 amino acids in the CDR3, from cysteine to phenylalanine inclusive. The CDR3 DNA has 42 bases and is translated from base 1. Sequences MNHEY (CDR1) and SVGAGI (CDR2) are obtained from the germline V gene. The library was generated by 5' RACE. Sequencer: Illumina HiSeq 2500. A second PCR of roughly 7 to 11 cycles was performed with a sample-barcoded 5' primer and a J-beta primer mix. A unique molecular identifier was introduced onto each TCR beta cDNA molecule by a template-switch 5' adaptor carrying 12 random nucleotides. Each sample yielded at least 2.5 million CDR3-containing paired-end reads. First-strand cDNA was synthesized from all RNA with the Mint cDNA synthesis kit, primed by a TRBC-specific oligonucleotide. Following uracil-DNA glycosylase treatment, a first 18-cycle PCR with universal primers M1SS and BC2_uni_R was performed on all cDNA. As for how the authors treated the data: For normalization, 1 million high-quality reads were randomly selected from each sample, with every read carrying a distinct molecular identifier. Reads sharing molecular identifiers were discarded rather than binned into consensus sequences. CDR3 identification, clonotype clustering and error correction used MiTCR with a Q25 quality threshold and the strictest error-elimination algorithm. Lower-bound total TCR beta diversity was estimated with a nonparametric unseen species model using Euler transformation. TCRdb applied fastp at Q25 and MiXCR to the public reads, then kept only in-frame beta chains. Every entry covers one CDR3 protein and lists the most common genes and DNA from its rows. What appears here as the V and J calls and clone size reflects TCRdb's work, not the paper's. Counted in this sample were approximately 770,000 distinct CDR3 sequences; roughly 64% of them appeared once. Jointly, the top ten make up approximately 21% of the sample.

Sequenced sample: blood. This clonotype was sampled from a man under 40 in good health. Recombination joined TRBV6-5 with TRBJ1-5, with 7 junctional bases fitting TRBD1. The base sequence is TGTGCCAGCAGGGCTACAGGGGATCATCAGCCCCAGCATTTT. This codes for CASRATGDHQPQHF.